This T cell receptor beta chain stems from a study of T cell responses to AZD1222 COVID-19 vaccine (dated by TCRdb to the early 2020s). For the study in its entirety: AZD1222 recipients whose second dose came at about 4 weeks and those whose second dose came at about 12 weeks were combined into one group, since spike-specific TCR depth and breadth did not differ between the two schedules. Trial participants were enrolled by age into 18-55, 56-69 and 70-plus year subgroups, with 148, 28 and 57 TCR-sequenced participants respectively. A total of just over 230 trial participants underwent TCR sequencing, of whom about 200 had received two doses of AZD1222 and about 25 had received two doses of the MenACWY control vaccine. Study-wide conclusions, independent of this receptor: Participants were mostly white British and included more females than males, and it was suggested by the authors that clonal diversity may have been underestimated. Spike-specific TCR breadth and depth rose significantly after two AZD1222 doses compared with day 0 and with MenACWY recipients. Reportedly, close to half of the unique spike-specific TCRs recognized epitopes lying outside the regions that are mutated in the B.1.351 and B.1.1.7 variants. Conclusions about previously exposed vaccinees are limited because only six or seven AZD1222 recipients were SARS-CoV-2 seropositive at baseline. Because no day 14 peak-response samples were available, repertoires were characterized only after the peak T cell response. The 56-69-year group was small, and its depth increase did not reach significance, likely because of low power. Vaccine-associated CD4 TCRs spanned the whole spike protein, with dominant responses in regions 160-218 and 743-854.

With respect to this clone: Its antigen is currently not known. No base quality values were provided; no much bigger clone lies one nucleotide off.

The time point label, read with the paper, signifies: baseline before first vaccination. Samples from vaccinated people were obtained from the UK trials COV001 and COV002, which included a single-blind randomized controlled phase 2/3 trial of AZD1222 (ChAdOx1 nCoV-19) in healthy adults. For TCRbeta chain sequencing, PBMC samples were collected from trial participants at day 0 and at day 28 after the second dose. The CDR3 regions of human TCRbeta chains were analyzed by immunosequencing. The paper's processing steps were these. TCRs in the repertoires were compared against a reference library of SARS-CoV-2-specific TCRs that had been generated with the MIRA antigen-specificity platform. Breadth was defined as the fraction of unique TCRs that were SARS-CoV-2-associated. Depth was defined as the fraction of total T cells that were SARS-CoV-2-associated. Each spike-specific TCR was assigned to its reactive spike region and to a CD4 or CD8 class using the MIRA data. Log10-transformed breadth and depth values were compared by one-way ANOVA with Sidak's multiple comparisons tests. Drawn from immuneACCESS, this table holds only the in-frame rearrangements with V and J called that TCRdb kept. Clones are partly lost; checked studies trace under half to an unresolved V gene and leave the rest unexplained. The D gene and trimming were derived from the DNA, and the V and J assignments and clone size from that table. The sample yields 110,000 or so clones; around 87% were counted once. The leading ten clones occupy about 5.2% of the sample.

For CDR1 and CDR2, the germline V gene lists SGHVS and FNYEAQ. The CDR3 sequence holds 11 residues, the cysteine and phenylalanine included. The read is trimmed to its CDR3 DNA, 33 bases read in frame from base 1. The junction carries 4 bases between V and J, which are trimmed by 4 bases and 4 bases respectively. The source was peripheral blood, collected on day 0 of AZD1222 vaccination. This sequence was found in an adult in good health. The sequence joins TRBV7-6 to TRBJ1-1; the D segment cannot be called with confidence. The DNA reads TGTGCCAGCAGCTCAAGCACTGAAGCTTTCTTT. This codes for CASSSSTEAFF.